One and the same sample provided the 4 T cell receptor beta chains below, sequenced in a study of CD8 T cells in ankylosing spondylitis. The study, taken as a whole, reports: Blood of patients with ankylosing spondylitis appeared to be characterized by a TCR beta motif of several highly homologous variants.

Their specific antigens are unknown. TCRdb redid the calling of the 5' RACE reads with MiXCR, one entry per CDR3 protein. The top ten clones hold approximately 0.97% of a sample with about 480,000 distinct CDR3 sequences, 15% to 20% of them seen once. Material for sequencing was blood, either unsorted or a sorted T cell fraction (not recorded which). These TCRs come from a male donor with ankylosing spondylitis.

This sequence joins TRBV6-5 and TRBJ1-5, with 7 bases identical to TRBD1. The CDR3 is 14 residues long. Germline V gives CDR1 MNHEY, CDR2 SVGAGI. V dropped 5 bases and J dropped 5; count of bases not matched to a gene: 6. The DNA of the CDR3 is TGTGCCAGCAGTATACGGACAGGCCATCAGCCCCAGCATTTT. This gives the protein CASSIRTGHQPQHF.

This clonotype showed up just a few times. V and J are TRBV27 and TRBJ1-3; unclear D gene. The CDR3 has 18 residues. The germline V gene has CDR1 MNHEY and CDR2 SMNVEV (reference sequence). V was shortened by 5 bases and J by 0 bases, with 20 bases between the two germline ends. The CDR3 region is CASSPTWSRAVSGNTIYF. The CDR3 nucleotides read TGTGCCAGCAGTCCCACTTGGTCCCGGGCGGTCTCTGGAAACACCATATATTTT.

This clonotype occurred a few times. The chain uses TRBV29-1 and TRBJ2-3; maybe TRBD2 (6 bases). In germline, CDR1 is SQVTM, CDR2 ANQGSEA. Trimming took off 6 bases at V and 0 bases at J, with 13 bases between the two ends. The CDR3 loop spans 14 amino acids. The CDR3 nucleotides read TGCAGCGTGAGCCCCGGGAGTAGCACAGATACGCAGTATTTT. Its protein product is CSVSPGSSTDTQYF.

This chain uses TRBV5-4 with TRBJ2-7, with 11 nucleotides matching TRBD2. CDR3 length: 16 amino acids. The germline V gene encodes CDR1 SGHNT and CDR2 YYREEE (reference sequence). The J segment lost 0 bases and the V segment lost 4 bases, leaving 6 bases of the junction unmatched. The chain's CDR3 is CASSKGLADPSYEQYF. The CDR3 nucleotides are TGTGCCAGCAGCAAGGGACTAGCGGACCCCTCCTACGAGCAGTACTTC.